Sequencing of this TCR beta chain was carried out in a study of CD8 T cells in ankylosing spondylitis. This CDR3 contains 12 residues. The germline CDR1 and CDR2 sequences are SGHRS and YFSETQ. Between the trimmed V and J ends, which lost 2 bases and 7 bases, there was a span of 10 bases. Study-level points and caveats: Disease-associated clones were reportedly significantly overrepresented in matched ankylosing spondylitis synovial fluid. Seven to nine highly homologous variants made up a TCR beta motif, and this motif appeared characteristic of ankylosing spondylitis blood.

TCRdb processed the 5' RACE reads anew with MiXCR; each CDR3 protein has one entry. This repertoire shows some 840,000 distinct CDR3 sequences, roughly 10% found once; its top ten account for 0.45% to 0.6%. In this sample, this clonotype turned up a few times. The antigen remains undetermined. The clonotype comes from a male donor with ankylosing spondylitis. The chain employs TRBV5-1 and TRBJ2-7, with D possibly matching TRBD1 (5 bases). The sequencing input was blood, either unsorted or a sorted T cell fraction (not recorded which). The CDR3 DNA reads TGCGCCAGCAGCTTTGTGGGGCAAGAGCAGTACTTC. Translated: CASSFVGQEQYF.